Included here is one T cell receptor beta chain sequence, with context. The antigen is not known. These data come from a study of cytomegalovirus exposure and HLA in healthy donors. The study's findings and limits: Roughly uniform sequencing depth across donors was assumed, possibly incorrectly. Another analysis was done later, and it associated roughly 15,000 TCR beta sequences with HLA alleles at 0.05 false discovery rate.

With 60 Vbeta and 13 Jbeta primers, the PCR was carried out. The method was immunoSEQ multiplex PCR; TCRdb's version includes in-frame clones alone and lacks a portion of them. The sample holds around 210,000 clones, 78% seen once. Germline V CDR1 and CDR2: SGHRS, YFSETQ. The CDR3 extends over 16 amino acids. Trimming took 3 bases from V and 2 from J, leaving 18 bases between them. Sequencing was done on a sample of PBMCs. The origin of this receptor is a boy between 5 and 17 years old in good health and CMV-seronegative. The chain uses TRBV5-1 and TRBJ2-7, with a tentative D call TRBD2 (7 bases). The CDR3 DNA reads TGCGCCAGCAGCTCCCAAGGGGGGGGGAGGACCTACGAGCAGTACTTC. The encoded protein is CASSSQGGGRTYEQYF. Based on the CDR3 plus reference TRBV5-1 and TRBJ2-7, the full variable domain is KAGVTQTPRYLIKTRGQQVTLSCSPISGHRSVSWYQQTPGQGLQFLFEYFSETQRNKGNFPGRFSGRQFSNSRSEMNVSTLELGDSALYLCASSSQGGGRTYEQYFGPGTRLTVT.